These T cell receptor beta chains were read from a single sample in a study of cytomegalovirus exposure and HLA in healthy donors. This table comes from immunoSEQ multiplex PCR, and its TCRdb copy is limited to in-frame clones, with some not included. The repertoire has tens of thousands of clones, approximately 93% of them found once; the top ten carry around 1.1%. The sample taken for sequencing was PBMCs. These receptors all stem from a woman in her twenties or thirties in good health and CMV-seropositive. The CDR3 runs from the conserved cysteine through the conserved F or W. The D gene is left open where the match is weak. Clone size is shown for a subset of rows, as once, few, many or a class of expanded clone.

d_gene: TRBD1
abundance: NA
j_gene: TRBJ1-1
v_gene: TRBV5-5
CDR3aa: CASSPGGEAFF
CDR3nt: TGTGCCAGCAGCCCAGGGGGTGAAGCTTTCTTT

d_gene: TRBD1
abundance: NA
j_gene: TRBJ1-1
v_gene: TRBV5-4
CDR3aa: CASSFLVGTANTEAFF
CDR3nt: TGTGCCAGCAGCTTTCTCGTGGGGACAGCGAACACTGAAGCTTTCTTT

d_gene: TRBD1
abundance: few
j_gene: TRBJ2-7
v_gene: TRBV7-8
CDR3aa: CASSSLGGLNEQYF
CDR3nt: TGTGCCAGCAGCTCCTTAGGGGGCTTAAACGAGCAGTACTTC

d_gene: NA
abundance: NA
j_gene: TRBJ2-7
v_gene: TRBV13
CDR3aa: CASSLFAGVGEQYF
CDR3nt: TGTGCCAGCAGCTTATTCGCAGGGGTTGGCGAGCAGTACTTC

d_gene: NA
abundance: NA
j_gene: TRBJ2-1
v_gene: TRBV5-1
CDR3aa: CASSLAQTSNEQFF
CDR3nt: TGCGCCAGCAGCTTGGCGCAGACTTCCAATGAGCAGTTCTTC

d_gene: TRBD2
abundance: NA
j_gene: TRBJ2-5
v_gene: TRBV5-1
CDR3aa: CASSLQVAGEETQYF
CDR3nt: TGCGCCAGCAGCTTGCAAGTTGCGGGAGAAGAGACCCAGTACTTC

d_gene: TRBD2
abundance: NA
j_gene: TRBJ2-1
v_gene: TRBV19
CDR3aa: CASSPAFWGGSSYNEQFF
CDR3nt: TGTGCCAGTAGTCCGGCCTTTTGGGGCGGGAGCTCCTACAATGAGCAGTTCTTC

d_gene: TRBD1
abundance: once
j_gene: TRBJ2-7
v_gene: TRBV14
CDR3aa: CASSHKIGTGGEQYF
CDR3nt: TGTGCCAGCAGTCACAAGATAGGGACAGGGGGCGAGCAGTACTTC

d_gene: NA
abundance: NA
j_gene: TRBJ1-1
v_gene: TRBV15
CDR3aa: CATSRFKTQAEAFF
CDR3nt: TGTGCCACCAGCAGATTTAAGACACAGGCTGAAGCTTTCTTT

d_gene: TRBD2
abundance: NA
j_gene: TRBJ2-5
v_gene: TRBV7-2
CDR3aa: CASSFDGRAQTQYF
CDR3nt: TGTGCCAGCAGCTTCGACGGGAGGGCCCAGACCCAGTACTTC

d_gene: TRBD1
abundance: NA
j_gene: TRBJ2-4
v_gene: TRBV28
CDR3aa: CASTRQGLENIQYF
CDR3nt: TGTGCCAGCACTCGACAGGGGCTGGAAAACATTCAGTACTTC

d_gene: NA
abundance: once
j_gene: TRBJ2-2
v_gene: TRBV28
CDR3aa: CASGPGLPPGELFF
CDR3nt: TGTGCCAGCGGGCCGGGACTCCCCCCCGGGGAGCTGTTTTTT

d_gene: NA
abundance: NA
j_gene: TRBJ2-5
v_gene: TRBV20-1
CDR3aa: CSATPQETQYF
CDR3nt: TGCAGTGCTACCCCACAAGAGACCCAGTACTTC

d_gene: NA
abundance: NA
j_gene: TRBJ2-1
v_gene: TRBV5-1
CDR3aa: CASAISGVGGEQFF
CDR3nt: TGCGCCAGCGCGATCTCGGGGGTTGGCGGTGAGCAGTTCTTC

d_gene: TRBD1
abundance: NA
j_gene: TRBJ2-1
v_gene: TRBV29-1
CDR3aa: CSGRSQGNTQFF
CDR3nt: TGCAGCGGCCGTTCACAGGGGAACACGCAGTTCTTC

d_gene: NA
abundance: once
j_gene: TRBJ2-1
v_gene: TRBV15
CDR3aa: CATSRVRVHEQFF
CDR3nt: TGTGCCACCAGCAGAGTTCGAGTCCATGAGCAGTTCTTC

d_gene: NA
abundance: few
j_gene: TRBJ1-2
v_gene: TRBV19
CDR3aa: CASSIMADYGYTF
CDR3nt: TGTGCCAGTAGTATTATGGCGGACTATGGCTACACCTTC

d_gene: TRBD1
abundance: NA
j_gene: TRBJ1-1
v_gene: TRBV5-5
CDR3aa: CASSRQGARGTEAFF
CDR3nt: TGTGCCAGCAGCCGACAGGGGGCCAGGGGCACTGAAGCTTTCTTT

d_gene: TRBD2
abundance: once
j_gene: TRBJ2-3
v_gene: TRBV4-2
CDR3aa: CASSPQTSGSTDTQYF
CDR3nt: TGTGCCAGCAGCCCACAGACTAGCGGGAGCACAGATACGCAGTATTTT

d_gene: TRBD1
abundance: few
j_gene: TRBJ1-2
v_gene: TRBV2
CDR3aa: CASSTGQVHGYTF
CDR3nt: TGTGCCAGCAGTACGGGACAGGTGCATGGCTACACCTTC

d_gene: NA
abundance: NA
j_gene: TRBJ1-1
v_gene: TRBV2
CDR3aa: CASSENLARGGIPFF
CDR3nt: TGTGCCAGCAGTGAAAATCTGGCCAGGGGTGGAATTCCTTTCTTT

d_gene: NA
abundance: NA
j_gene: TRBJ2-1
v_gene: TRBV29-1
CDR3aa: CSGGRVNEQFF
CDR3nt: TGCAGCGGCGGCCGTGTCAATGAGCAGTTCTTC

d_gene: NA
abundance: NA
j_gene: TRBJ2-2
v_gene: TRBV6-4
CDR3aa: CASSDFGTSNTGELFF
CDR3nt: TGTGCCAGCAGTGATTTTGGGACTTCGAACACCGGGGAGCTGTTTTTT

d_gene: TRBD1
abundance: NA
j_gene: TRBJ1-5
v_gene: TRBV6-6
CDR3aa: CASKGTGHNQPQHF
CDR3nt: TGTGCCAGCAAGGGGACAGGGCACAATCAGCCCCAGCATTTT

d_gene: NA
abundance: NA
j_gene: TRBJ2-7
v_gene: TRBV13
CDR3aa: CASILKGTGGAYEQYF
CDR3nt: TGTGCCAGCATCCTTAAGGGGACCGGAGGGGCCTACGAGCAGTACTTC

d_gene: TRBD2
abundance: NA
j_gene: TRBJ2-3
v_gene: TRBV7-2
CDR3aa: CASSLTGYGRANADTQYF
CDR3nt: TGTGCCAGCAGCCTTACGGGTTACGGGAGGGCAAATGCAGATACGCAGTATTTT

d_gene: TRBD2
abundance: NA
j_gene: TRBJ2-3
v_gene: TRBV6-1
CDR3aa: CASSEETSGSAFGDTQYF
CDR3nt: TGTGCCAGCAGTGAAGAGACTAGCGGGAGCGCCTTTGGAGATACGCAGTATTTT

d_gene: TRBD1
abundance: NA
j_gene: TRBJ2-7
v_gene: TRBV25-1
CDR3aa: CASSGSGQGTGYEQYF
CDR3nt: TGTGCCAGCAGTGGATCGGGACAGGGTACCGGCTACGAGCAGTACTTC

d_gene: TRBD1
abundance: NA
j_gene: TRBJ2-4
v_gene: TRBV11-2
CDR3aa: CASSLGGQGFVQNIQYF
CDR3nt: TGTGCCAGCAGCTTAGGGGGACAGGGGTTCGTACAAAACATTCAGTACTTC

d_gene: NA
abundance: NA
j_gene: TRBJ2-5
v_gene: TRBV18
CDR3aa: CASSPRWQQETQYF
CDR3nt: TGTGCCAGCTCACCAAGATGGCAGCAAGAGACCCAGTACTTC

d_gene: NA
abundance: NA
j_gene: TRBJ2-2
v_gene: TRBV30
CDR3aa: CAWGGQNTGELFF
CDR3nt: TGTGCCTGGGGTGGACAGAACACCGGGGAGCTGTTTTTT

d_gene: NA
abundance: NA
j_gene: TRBJ2-1
v_gene: TRBV19
CDR3aa: CASSSGGTSYNEQFF
CDR3nt: TGTGCCAGTAGTAGCGGAGGGACCTCCTACAATGAGCAGTTCTTC

d_gene: NA
abundance: NA
j_gene: TRBJ2-3
v_gene: TRBV6-5
CDR3aa: CASSPPTGTDTQYF
CDR3nt: TGTGCCAGCAGCCCGCCCACAGGGACAGATACGCAGTATTTT

d_gene: NA
abundance: NA
j_gene: TRBJ1-3
v_gene: TRBV7-3
CDR3aa: CASSLDRSSGNTIYF
CDR3nt: TGTGCCAGCAGCTTAGACAGAAGCTCTGGAAACACCATATATTTT

d_gene: NA
abundance: NA
j_gene: TRBJ1-1
v_gene: TRBV5-4
CDR3aa: CASSSSWSNTEAFF
CDR3nt: TGTGCCAGCAGCTCGAGCTGGAGTAACACTGAAGCTTTCTTT

d_gene: TRBD2
abundance: NA
j_gene: TRBJ2-7
v_gene: TRBV7-8
CDR3aa: CASSLITRETGYEQYF
CDR3nt: TGTGCCAGCAGCTTAATCACGCGGGAGACCGGCTACGAGCAGTACTTC

d_gene: TRBD1
abundance: NA
j_gene: TRBJ2-5
v_gene: TRBV19
CDR3aa: CASSTDRGGIETQYF
CDR3nt: TGTGCCAGTAGTACCGACAGGGGTGGGATAGAGACCCAGTACTTC

d_gene: TRBD2
abundance: NA
j_gene: TRBJ2-1
v_gene: TRBV11-2
CDR3aa: CASSPPSGGYNEQFF
CDR3nt: TGTGCCAGCAGCCCCCCCAGCGGGGGGTACAATGAGCAGTTCTTC

d_gene: NA
abundance: NA
j_gene: TRBJ2-2
v_gene: TRBV28
CDR3aa: CATSKNTLTGLLPGTGELFF
CDR3nt: TGTGCCACCAGCAAGAACACTTTAACGGGACTCCTCCCGGGGACCGGGGAGCTGTTTTTT

d_gene: NA
abundance: NA
j_gene: TRBJ1-2
v_gene: TRBV10-2
CDR3aa: CASSERNRAGYGYTF
CDR3nt: TGCGCCAGCAGTGAGAGGAACAGGGCCGGCTATGGCTACACCTTC

d_gene: TRBD1
abundance: NA
j_gene: TRBJ1-3
v_gene: TRBV14
CDR3aa: CASSGPGGTNSGNTIYF
CDR3nt: TGTGCCAGCAGCGGACCAGGGGGCACTAACTCTGGAAACACCATATATTTT

d_gene: NA
abundance: NA
j_gene: TRBJ1-1
v_gene: TRBV19
CDR3aa: CASSITQNQNTEAFF
CDR3nt: TGTGCCAGTAGTATTACCCAGAACCAGAACACTGAAGCTTTCTTT

d_gene: TRBD2
abundance: NA
j_gene: TRBJ2-1
v_gene: TRBV11-3
CDR3aa: CASSLSGRNNEQFF
CDR3nt: TGTGCCAGCAGCTTGAGCGGGAGAAACAATGAGCAGTTCTTC

d_gene: NA
abundance: NA
j_gene: TRBJ1-1
v_gene: TRBV6-5
CDR3aa: CASSYTDTEAFF
CDR3nt: TGTGCCAGCAGTTACACAGACACTGAAGCTTTCTTT

d_gene: TRBD2
abundance: once
j_gene: TRBJ2-3
v_gene: TRBV27
CDR3aa: CASSLSAGGTDTQYF
CDR3nt: TGTGCCAGCAGTTTGTCGGCGGGGGGTACAGATACGCAGTATTTT

d_gene: NA
abundance: NA
j_gene: TRBJ1-1
v_gene: TRBV7-9
CDR3aa: CASSVGGVDSEAFF
CDR3nt: TGTGCCAGCAGCGTCGGGGGGGTGGATTCTGAAGCTTTCTTT

d_gene: NA
abundance: NA
j_gene: TRBJ1-2
v_gene: TRBV19
CDR3aa: CASTPSSGFAYGYTF
CDR3nt: TGTGCCAGTACCCCAAGTTCGGGATTTGCTTATGGCTACACCTTC

d_gene: TRBD1
abundance: NA
j_gene: TRBJ2-7
v_gene: TRBV25-1
CDR3aa: CASSDTRDRRSYEQYF
CDR3nt: TGTGCCAGCAGTGACACCCGGGACAGGCGCTCCTACGAGCAGTACTTC

d_gene: TRBD2
abundance: NA
j_gene: TRBJ2-1
v_gene: TRBV18
CDR3aa: CASSPSWLADYNEQFF
CDR3nt: TGTGCCAGCTCACCAAGCTGGCTAGCGGATTACAATGAGCAGTTCTTC

d_gene: TRBD1
abundance: NA
j_gene: TRBJ1-3
v_gene: TRBV2
CDR3aa: CASSVWDRAFGNTIYF
CDR3nt: TGTGCCAGCAGTGTGTGGGACAGGGCTTTTGGAAACACCATATATTTT

d_gene: NA
abundance: NA
j_gene: TRBJ1-4
v_gene: TRBV6-6
CDR3aa: CASSYSPQATNEKLFF
CDR3nt: TGTGCCAGCAGTTACTCCCCACAAGCAACTAATGAAAAACTGTTTTTT

d_gene: NA
abundance: NA
j_gene: TRBJ1-5
v_gene: TRBV5-6
CDR3aa: CASSLGGQGNQPQHF
CDR3nt: TGTGCCAGCAGCTTGGGGGGGCAGGGCAATCAGCCCCAGCATTTT

d_gene: NA
abundance: once
j_gene: TRBJ2-3
v_gene: TRBV21-1
CDR3aa: CASSGQGLGAAPKGVDTQYF
CDR3nt: TGTGCCAGCAGTGGACAGGGTCTTGGGGCGGCCCCTAAAGGTGTAGATACGCAGTATTTT

d_gene: TRBD1
abundance: NA
j_gene: TRBJ1-2
v_gene: TRBV5-6
CDR3aa: CASSLQGPPGGYTF
CDR3nt: TGTGCCAGCAGCTTACAGGGGCCCCCGGGTGGCTACACCTTC

d_gene: TRBD2
abundance: NA
j_gene: TRBJ2-1
v_gene: TRBV19
CDR3aa: CASSWLAGGFSEQFF
CDR3nt: TGTGCCAGTAGTTGGTTAGCGGGGGGATTTAGTGAGCAGTTCTTC

d_gene: NA
abundance: NA
j_gene: TRBJ1-3
v_gene: TRBV6-4
CDR3aa: CASSAATEPSRNTIYF
CDR3nt: TGTGCCAGCAGTGCCGCCACAGAACCATCAAGAAACACCATATATTTT

d_gene: NA
abundance: NA
j_gene: TRBJ2-1
v_gene: TRBV18
CDR3aa: CASSPRNPSGDEQFF
CDR3nt: TGTGCCAGCTCACCACGGAACCCGAGCGGCGATGAGCAGTTCTTC

d_gene: TRBD2
abundance: NA
j_gene: TRBJ2-2
v_gene: TRBV6-5
CDR3aa: CASSYSRGRAGELFF
CDR3nt: TGTGCCAGCAGTTACTCACGCGGGAGGGCCGGGGAGCTGTTTTTT

d_gene: NA
abundance: NA
j_gene: TRBJ2-2
v_gene: TRBV6-1
CDR3aa: CASSESVYTGELFF
CDR3nt: TGTGCCAGCAGTGAATCGGTCTACACCGGGGAGCTGTTTTTT